The T cell receptor beta chain described here comes from a study of cytotoxic CD8 clonotypes in ibrutinib-treated CLL. Study context: The subjects consisted of about 10 relapsed/refractory and roughly 15 treatment-naive individuals, with some 17 IGHV unmutated. The average sample held roughly 250,000 productive templates and about 94,000 productive rearrangements. The study, taken as a whole, reports: Whereas clonality rose at ibrutinib response, it declined toward baseline at progression.

CDR3 length: 16 amino acids. Trimming shortened V by 2 bases and J by 1 base, and 14 bases separated the two germline ends. Looked up from germline, CDR1 is SGHTA and CDR2 is FQGTGA. Targeted sequencing depth ranged from 1 in 200,000 to 1 in 1 million T cells. The repertoire was sequenced with immunoSEQ multiplex PCR; TCRdb's copy has only in-frame clones and lacks some. The repertoire has 100,000 to 150,000 clones, 70% to 90% of them found once; the top ten carry roughly 2%. With regard to this clone: Antigen unknown.

This TCR derives from a human donor with chronic lymphocytic leukemia. This sample comprised PBMCs, obtained after 24 months of ibrutinib treatment. The chain joins TRBV7-3 to TRBJ2-5; D perhaps matches TRBD2 (6 bases). This chain's CDR3 is CASSLVGGRTQETQYF. Here the CDR3 DNA reads TGTGCCAGCAGCTTAGTTGGGGGGAGGACCCAAGAGACCCAGTACTTC.